The next 18 T cell receptor beta chains were all read from a single sample in a study of blood T cell repertoires in COVID-19 (dated by TCRdb to 2019 to 2021). Library preparation employed the immunoSEQ multiplex PCR assay. TCRdb's version of the immuneACCESS table is confined to in-frame rearrangements and falls short of the full clone set. An unresolved V gene accounts for under half of the shortfall where checked; the remainder is of unknown origin. A total of 250,000 or so clones appear in this sample, about four fifths of them only once. The ten largest clones add up to around 3.7% of the sample. Material: PBMCs or T cells enriched from blood (not recorded which). These receptors originate from a man in his forties or fifties who had recovered from COVID-19.

V and J are TRBV15 and TRBJ1-6; 7 nucleotides match TRBD1. Trimming removed 3 bases from V and 0 bases from J; junction bases left unmatched: 5. The CDR3 covers 17 residues. In germline, CDR1 is LNHNV, CDR2 YYDKDF (reference sequence). CDR3 DNA sequence: TGTGCCACCAGCAGGACAGGGATTAGCTCCTATAATTCACCCCTCCACTTT. It is translated as CATSRTGISSYNSPLHF.

The rearrangement uses TRBV6-5 and TRBJ1-5; the match to TRBD1 covers 7 bases. Looked up from germline, CDR1 is MNHEY and CDR2 is SVGAGI. V trimming: 0 bases; J trimming: 4 bases; junction bases outside the gene matches: 6. The CDR3 covers 16 residues. CDR3 in DNA: TGTGCCAGCAGTTACTCCTATGAACAGGGGAATCAGCCCCAGCATTTT. It is translated as CASSYSYEQGNQPQHF.

This clone has a handful of counts. The chain is built from TRBV28 and TRBJ2-7; 8 nucleotides match TRBD2. The CDR3 is 14 amino acids. V trimming: 7 bases; J trimming: 3 bases; junction bases outside the gene matches: 8. Germline-derived CDR1 and CDR2 are MDHEN and SYDVKM. This CDR3 is CASTGGGSGYEQYF. CDR3 nucleotide sequence: TGTGCCAGCACGGGAGGGGGGTCCGGCTACGAGCAGTACTTC. Drawing the rest from reference TRBV28 and TRBJ2-7, the complete variable domain is DVKVTQSSRYLVKRTGEKVFLECVQDMDHENMFWYRQDPGLGLRLIYFSYDVKMKEKGDIPEGYSVSREKKERFSLILESASTNQTSMYLCASTGGGSGYEQYFGPGTRLTVT.

V is TRBV5-1 and J is TRBJ1-5, with D perhaps matching TRBD1 (6 bases). This CDR3 contains 14 residues. The germline V gene has CDR1 SGHRS and CDR2 YFSETQ. Trimming cost V 2 bases and J 5 bases, with 11 bases left between them. CDR3 residues: CASSLQGGDQPQHF. Here the CDR3 DNA reads TGCGCCAGCAGCTTACAGGGTGGGGATCAGCCCCAGCATTTT.

The V and J genes are TRBV7-2 and TRBJ1-5, with TRBD1 identical over 8 bases. The CDR3 contains 14 residues. Germline CDR1 SGHTA, CDR2 FQGNSA. The V gene end was trimmed by 5 bases and the J gene end by 4 bases; junction bases not matched to a gene: 4. CDR3 nucleotides: TGTGCCAGCAGCACCGGACAGGGTAATCAGCCCCAGCATTTT. Protein: CASSTGQGNQPQHF.

As concerns this clone: A much larger clone differs by one base, so this may be a read error. The sample holds other DNA sequences that translate to the same CDR3. V and J are TRBV20-1 and TRBJ2-3, with a tentative D call TRBD1 (5 bases). V was clipped by 2 bases and J by 8 bases, with 8 bases between them. Germline lookup yields CDR1 DFQATT and CDR2 SNEGSKA (reference sequence). This CDR3 has 11 amino acids. The DNA of the CDR3 is TGCAGTGCTAGATTAGGGGCTACGCAGTATTTT. This sequence encodes CSARLGATQYF.

V usage is TRBV7-2 and J usage is TRBJ2-1, with 7 bases aligning to TRBD2. Germline lookup yields CDR1 SGHTA and CDR2 FQGNSA. This CDR3 spans 16 amino acids. J lost 6 bases, V lost 0 bases, and 8 bases had no gene match. The CDR3 nucleotides read TGTGCCAGCAGCTTAGCCGGGGGAGGGGTCAGCAATGAGCAGTTCTTC. Translated: CASSLAGGGVSNEQFF.

Concerning this clone: A much larger clone differs from this one at a single base, so this may be a read error. The V and J genes are TRBV7-2 and TRBJ1-1; 10 bases align to TRBD1. The J segment lost 1 base and the V segment lost 5 bases, leaving 1 base of the junction unmatched. This CDR3 comprises 14 residues. Germline CDR1 SGHTA, CDR2 FQGNSA. The CDR3 DNA is TGTGCCAGCAGCCGGGACAGGGGGAACACTGAAGCTTTCTTT. This gives the protein CASSRDRGNTEAFF.

J is TRBJ1-1 and V is TRBV7-9; TRBD1 aligns across 7 bases. The germline V gene has CDR1 SEHNR and CDR2 FQNEAQ (reference sequence). The CDR3 contains 12 residues. With 5 bases clipped from V and 8 bases from J, the junction kept 5 bases outside the gene matches. The CDR3 DNA follows: TGTGCCAGCAGCCAGGTGGACAGGGAAGCTTTCTTT. This gives the protein CASSQVDREAFF.

Turning to this clone: This same CDR3 is encoded by further DNA sequences in the sample. This chain links TRBV10-3 with TRBJ2-2; 11 bases fit TRBD2. This CDR3 comprises 16 residues. With V trimmed by 8 bases and J by 2 bases, 7 bases remained unmatched. CDR1 and CDR2 (germline): ENHRY, SYGVKD. CDR3 residues: CAIPRLAGINTGELFF. In DNA, the CDR3 is TGTGCCATCCCCAGACTAGCGGGGATTAACACCGGGGAGCTGTTTTTT.

The CDR3 nucleotides are TGTGCCAGCACCCTTAGCGGGAGGGCAACGAACACCGGGGAGCTGTTTTTT. Translating it yields CASTLSGRATNTGELFF. This sequence joins TRBV7-2 and TRBJ2-2; 11 nucleotides line up with TRBD2. Germline CDR1 reads SGHTA; CDR2 reads FQGNSA. J lost 0 bases, V lost 7 bases, and 7 bases had no gene match. This CDR3 is 17 amino acids long.

The chain joins TRBV10-3 to TRBJ2-5, with 14 bases identical to TRBD2. V lost 0 bases, J lost 5 bases, and 8 bases stayed unmatched. In germline, CDR1 is ENHRY, CDR2 SYGVKD. The CDR3 extends over 18 amino acids. DNA for the CDR3: TGTGCCATCAGTGAGTCCGTGACTAGCGGGAGGGCTTCCGAGACCCAGTACTTC. This sequence encodes CAISESVTSGRASETQYF.

The rearrangement uses TRBV28 and TRBJ1-1; possible D gene TRBD1, 5 bases. The V end lost 3 bases, the J end lost 8 bases, and 10 bases lay between the germline ends. This CDR3 contains 12 residues. Germline CDR1 is MDHEN and CDR2 is SYDVKM. CDR3 loop: CASSFLGGEAFF. DNA of the CDR3: TGTGCCAGCAGTTTTTTGGGGGGAGAAGCTTTCTTT.

V usage is TRBV29-1 and J usage is TRBJ2-6; 7 positions match TRBD2. Trimming removed 4 bases from V and 3 bases from J; junction bases left unmatched: 15. Germline loops: CDR1 SQVTM, CDR2 ANQGSEA. The CDR3 consists of 18 residues. The CDR3: CSVVGGYRGVDGANVLTF. CDR3 in DNA: TGCAGCGTTGTGGGAGGGTATCGGGGGGTTGATGGGGCCAACGTCCTGACTTTC.

The rearrangement links TRBV19 to TRBJ2-1, with D perhaps matching TRBD2 (7 bases). The germline gives CDR1 LNHDA, CDR2 SQIVND (reference sequence). There are 16 residues in the CDR3. V was clipped by 5 bases and J by 6 bases, with 20 bases between them. The DNA of the CDR3 is TGTGCCAGTAGTGGATCAGCGGGACATATAATCAATGAGCAGTTCTTC. The encoded protein is CASSGSAGHIINEQFF.

The CDR3 DNA is TGTGCCAGCCTCCGGGACAAACAAGAGACCCAGTACTTC. Protein product: CASLRDKQETQYF. The gene calls are TRBV18 and TRBJ2-5, with D possibly TRBD1 on 6 matching bases. Germline V gene sequence: CDR1 KGHSH, CDR2 LQKENI. The CDR3 extends over 13 amino acids. V gave up 8 bases and J gave up 2 bases, with 12 bases separating them.

The sample holds a few counts of this clone. This chain joins TRBV28 and TRBJ1-4; D remains unclear. CDR3 length equals 16 residues. CDR1 is MDHEN, CDR2 SYDVKM, per germline. V lost 6 bases and J 6 bases, leaving 20 bases between the germline ends. CDR3 bases: TGTGCCAGCAGCCCCCTTTATGAGGTCGGGGATGAAAAACTGTTTTTT. Translation: CASSPLYEVGDEKLFF.

A few counts support this clone. The J gene is TRBJ2-1, the V gene TRBV2; TRBD2 agrees at 13 bases. V shed 10 bases, J shed 8 bases, and the junction held 11 bases outside the gene matches. Germline loops: CDR1 SNHLY, CDR2 FYNNEI. The CDR3 totals 15 residues. The CDR3 is CANKLAGGPRDEQFF. The CDR3 DNA follows: TGTGCCAACAAACTAGCGGGGGGGCCTCGGGATGAGCAGTTCTTC.